The TCR beta chain under discussion was sequenced for a study of T-cell memory formation after mild COVID-19. Turning to the study itself: For the most part, TCR clusters were specific to one donor.

Germline assignment: CDR1 DFQATT and CDR2 SNEGSKA (reference sequence). This CDR3 comprises 12 residues. Trimming cost V 4 bases and J 6 bases, with 10 bases left between them. Constant-segment primers were used for 5'RACE, and the resulting TCR alpha and TCR beta cDNA libraries carried sample barcodes and UMIs. TCRdb called the 5' RACE reads again in MiXCR, with one record for every CDR3 protein. The sample includes around 220,000 distinct CDR3 sequences, about 17% of them seen just once. With respect to this clonotype: No antigen is known for it.

General observations from the study: Mainly CM and EM harbored the contracting CD4+ clones; mainly EMRA harbored the CD8+ ones. Clones that got smaller from day 15 to 85 had even CD4/CD8, while clones growing later tipped toward CD4+.

The chain recombines TRBV20-1 with TRBJ1-5, with D unclear. Sequenced sample: PBMCs or a T cell subset sorted from them (not recorded which). The sequence derives from a man younger than 35 who had mild COVID-19 (a few samples of this study predate the infection). Cell type and time point are not known. The CDR3 reads CSAMGLGQPQHF. As DNA, the CDR3 is TGCAGTGCTATGGGTCTGGGTCAGCCCCAGCATTTT.